Listed below are T cell receptor beta chains from one sample, sequenced in a study of shared clonotypes between healthy human individuals. The data were produced by immunoSEQ multiplex PCR, yet TCRdb's version contains in-frame clones alone and is incomplete. Here the sample spans roughly 2,500,000 clones, 90% to 95% being singletons. Sequenced input: naive CD4+ T cells from PBMCs. These TCRs come from a man aged 18 to 35 in good health. Some clones in this sample may be carry-over from other donors' samples. The conserved cysteine and the conserved F or W are not part of the CDR3 here. Fields, in order: clone size, V gene, J gene, CDR3 protein. Where a row states a size, it is once, few, many or the class of an expanded clone; other rows omit it.

clone_size: .; v_call: TRBV5-6; j_call: TRBJ1-2; cdr3_aa: ASSLVSGNGYT
clone_size: .; v_call: TRBV7-2; j_call: TRBJ2-3; cdr3_aa: ASSFSEFTDTQY
clone_size: once; v_call: TRBV19; j_call: TRBJ2-6; cdr3_aa: ASKNQGSGANVLT
clone_size: once; v_call: TRBV18; j_call: TRBJ2-7; cdr3_aa: ASSPNSRAYYEQY
clone_size: .; v_call: TRBV10-3; j_call: TRBJ2-7; cdr3_aa: AISESIWRASHEQY
clone_size: .; v_call: TRBV28; j_call: TRBJ2-1; cdr3_aa: ASSDSRGQGHSSYNEQF
clone_size: .; v_call: TRBV5-1; j_call: TRBJ2-5; cdr3_aa: ASSLATGLQETQY
clone_size: .; v_call: TRBV15; j_call: TRBJ2-5; cdr3_aa: ATSRDWVGVRETQY
clone_size: .; v_call: TRBV28; j_call: TRBJ2-5; cdr3_aa: ASSLWGQGSGQETQY
clone_size: .; v_call: TRBV5-1; j_call: TRBJ1-1; cdr3_aa: ASSLEGTYTEAF
clone_size: .; v_call: TRBV6-7; j_call: TRBJ2-1; cdr3_aa: ASSLFGDPYNEQF
clone_size: .; v_call: TRBV28; j_call: TRBJ2-1; cdr3_aa: ASVIGSSNSYNEQF
clone_size: .; v_call: TRBV5-4; j_call: TRBJ1-4; cdr3_aa: ASSLKLGRTTNEKLF
clone_size: few; v_call: TRBV18; j_call: TRBJ1-2; cdr3_aa: ASSPGLGENGYT
clone_size: once; v_call: TRBV2; j_call: TRBJ2-1; cdr3_aa: ASSSGGPVNEQF